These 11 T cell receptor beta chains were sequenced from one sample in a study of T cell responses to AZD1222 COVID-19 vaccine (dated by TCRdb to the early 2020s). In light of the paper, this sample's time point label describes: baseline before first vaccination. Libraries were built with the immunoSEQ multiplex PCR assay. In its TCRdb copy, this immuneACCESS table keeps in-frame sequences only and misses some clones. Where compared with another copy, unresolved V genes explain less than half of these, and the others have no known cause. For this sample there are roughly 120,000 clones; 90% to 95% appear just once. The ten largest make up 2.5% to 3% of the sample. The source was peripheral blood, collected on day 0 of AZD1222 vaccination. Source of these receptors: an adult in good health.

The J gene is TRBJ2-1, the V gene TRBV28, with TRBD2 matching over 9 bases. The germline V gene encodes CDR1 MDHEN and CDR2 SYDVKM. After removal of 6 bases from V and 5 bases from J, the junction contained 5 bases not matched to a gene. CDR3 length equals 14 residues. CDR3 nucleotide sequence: TGTGCCAGCAGAACCCTAGCGGGGCACAATGAGCAGTTCTTC. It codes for CASRTLAGHNEQFF.

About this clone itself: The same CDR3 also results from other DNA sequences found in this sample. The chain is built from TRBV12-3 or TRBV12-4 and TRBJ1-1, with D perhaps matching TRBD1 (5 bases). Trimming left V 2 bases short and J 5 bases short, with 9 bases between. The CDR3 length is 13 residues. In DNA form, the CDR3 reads TGTGCCAGCAGTTTATTTGGGACGACTGAAGCTTTCTTT. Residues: CASSLFGTTEAFF.

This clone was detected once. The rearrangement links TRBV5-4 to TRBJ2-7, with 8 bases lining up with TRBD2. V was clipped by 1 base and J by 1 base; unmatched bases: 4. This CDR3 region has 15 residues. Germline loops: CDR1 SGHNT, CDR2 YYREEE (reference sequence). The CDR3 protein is CASSLKASGSYEQYF. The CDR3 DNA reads TGTGCCAGCAGCTTGAAGGCTAGCGGGTCCTACGAGCAGTACTTC.

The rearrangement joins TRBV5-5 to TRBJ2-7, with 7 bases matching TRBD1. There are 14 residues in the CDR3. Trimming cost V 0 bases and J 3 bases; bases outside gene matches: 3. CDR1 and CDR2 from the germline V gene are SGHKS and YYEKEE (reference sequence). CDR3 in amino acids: CASSLEQGIYEQYF. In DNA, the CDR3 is TGTGCCAGCAGCTTGGAACAGGGGATCTACGAGCAGTACTTC.

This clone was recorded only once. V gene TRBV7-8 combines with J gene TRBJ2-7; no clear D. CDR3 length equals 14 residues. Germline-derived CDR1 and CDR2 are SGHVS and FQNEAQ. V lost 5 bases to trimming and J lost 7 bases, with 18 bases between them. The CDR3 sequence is CASSGSTPMSEQYF. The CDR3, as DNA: TGTGCCAGCAGCGGCTCCACGCCTATGTCGGAGCAGTACTTC.

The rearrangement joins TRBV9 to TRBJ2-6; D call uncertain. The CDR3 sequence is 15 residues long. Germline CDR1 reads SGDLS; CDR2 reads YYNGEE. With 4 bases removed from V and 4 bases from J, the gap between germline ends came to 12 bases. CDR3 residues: CASSPDNLGANVLTF. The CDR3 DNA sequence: TGTGCCAGCAGCCCTGACAATTTAGGGGCCAACGTCCTGACTTTC. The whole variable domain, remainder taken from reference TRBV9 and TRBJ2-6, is DSGVTQTPKHLITATGQRVTLRCSPRSGDLSVYWYQQSLDQGLQFLIQYYNGEERAKGNILERFSAQQFPDLHSELNLSSLELGDSALYFCASSPDNLGANVLTFGAGSRLTVL.

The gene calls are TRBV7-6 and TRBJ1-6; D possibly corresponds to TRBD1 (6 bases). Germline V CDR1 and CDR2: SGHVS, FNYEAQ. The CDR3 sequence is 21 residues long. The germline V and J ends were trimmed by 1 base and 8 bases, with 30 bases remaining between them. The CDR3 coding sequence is TGTGCCAGCAGCTTAGTCTGGGGTTACAGACAGGAAACCGTTTGGGATTCACCCCTCCACTTT. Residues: CASSLVWGYRQETVWDSPLHF.

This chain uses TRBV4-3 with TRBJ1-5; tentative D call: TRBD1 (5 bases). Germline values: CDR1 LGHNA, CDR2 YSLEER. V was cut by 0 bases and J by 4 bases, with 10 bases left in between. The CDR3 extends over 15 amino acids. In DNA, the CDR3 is TGCGCCAGCAGCCAAGAGTTGCCAGGGAATCAGCCCCAGCATTTT. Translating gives CASSQELPGNQPQHF.

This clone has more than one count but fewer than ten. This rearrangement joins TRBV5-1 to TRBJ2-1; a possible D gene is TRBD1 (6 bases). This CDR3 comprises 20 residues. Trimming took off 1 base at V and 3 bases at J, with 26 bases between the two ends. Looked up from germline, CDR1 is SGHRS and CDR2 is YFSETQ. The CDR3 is CASSLPSRGAIKPNYNEQFF. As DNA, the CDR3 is TGCGCCAGCAGCTTGCCTTCCAGGGGCGCCATAAAACCCAACTACAATGAGCAGTTCTTC.

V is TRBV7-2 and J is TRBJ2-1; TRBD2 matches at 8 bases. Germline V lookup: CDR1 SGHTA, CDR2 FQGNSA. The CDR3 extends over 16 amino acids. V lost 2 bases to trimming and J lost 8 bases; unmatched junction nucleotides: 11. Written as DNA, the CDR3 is TGTGCCAGCAGCTTATCGGGCCGGGAGGGCCTCGATGAGCAGTTCTTC. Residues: CASSLSGREGLDEQFF.

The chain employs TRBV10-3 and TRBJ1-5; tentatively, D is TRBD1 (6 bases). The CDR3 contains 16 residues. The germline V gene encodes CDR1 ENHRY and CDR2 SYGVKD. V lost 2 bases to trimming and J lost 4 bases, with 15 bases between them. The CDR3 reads CAISERGGNRNQPQHF. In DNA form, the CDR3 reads TGTGCCATCAGTGAGAGGGGGGGGAACAGGAATCAGCCCCAGCATTTT.